Described below is a single TCR beta chain sequence and its context. Its binding antigen is unknown. No quality values exist for individual bases; no much larger clone is one base distant. The intended sense of this specimen's time point label: 20 to 30 weeks on oral tofacitinib. In light of the paper, this sample's treatment or condition label describes: oral pan-JAK inhibitor, 5-10 mg twice daily. Peripheral blood and lesional scalp punch biopsies were obtained from patients with alopecia areata. PBMCs were isolated by density centrifugation and stained for CD3, CD4 and CD8, after which CD4+ and CD8+ T cells were sorted on a FACSAria. Library construction relied on the immunoSEQ multiplex PCR assay. For TCR sequencing, RNA was extracted from every sample and reverse transcribed into cDNA to serve as template. First-strand cDNA was synthesized using SuperScript III with a 2:1 mix of oligo-dT and random hexamers. A synthetic immune receptor repertoire was used to measure amplification bias, and any remaining bias was corrected computationally. For the original study's pipeline: Raw reads were preprocessed for error removal, and CDR3 was defined according to IMGT conventions as running from the conserved cysteine to phenylalanine. To get clonality, Shannon entropy was normalized by log2 of the number of productive unique TCRs and the result was subtracted from 1. Scalp TCRbeta sequences were cross-referenced with sorted blood CD4 and CD8 repertoires so that the CD4 or CD8 identity of scalp clones could be inferred. The source is immuneACCESS, and TCRdb retained only in-frame sequences with V and J called. Part of the clones is not carried over; for the studies checked, unresolved V genes explain less than half of this, and the remainder is unexplained. Clonal size and the V and J genes are those of that table, whereas D and trimming came from the DNA. Within this sample are around 100,000 clones, with approximately 55% of them counted one time only. The ten largest clones represent 3% to 4% of the sample.

The sample belongs to a study of CD8+ T cells in alopecia areata (dated by TCRdb to 2016 to 2019). Study-wide context: The treated patients, all with moderate-to-severe alopecia areata, were enrolled in an open-label pilot trial of oral tofacitinib given at 5 to 10 mg twice daily. TCRbeta CDR3 regions were amplified by immunoSEQ multiplex PCR with 35 Vbeta forward and 13 Jbeta reverse primers. The SALT score, which quantifies the percentage of affected scalp surface area, was used to measure disease severity in treated patients. Scalp clonality was compared across normal scalp (n=4), patchy alopecia areata scalp (n=8), and alopecia totalis/universalis scalp (n=8). High-throughput TCRbeta sequencing was used to examine T cell clonal expansion in alopecia areata in both the C3H/HeJ mouse model and human patients. Biopsies were taken from tofacitinib-treated patients at baseline and again at 4 and 24 weeks into treatment, and several of those patients also had a later scalp biopsy. RNA was extracted with the PAXgene miRNA kit for fixed scalp, the miRNeasy kit for PBMCs, and the RNeasy kit for mouse skin. Patients stayed on tofacitinib for 6 to 18 months and then had 6 months of follow-up off drug so that delayed response and recurrence could be assessed. In humans, TCRbeta sequencing was performed on scalp tissue and on sorted CD4+ and CD8+ peripheral blood T cells from healthy controls and from patients with patchy or totalis/universalis alopecia areata.

The paper's findings and limits, for the study overall: During tofacitinib treatment, many expanded lesional clones stuck around in both scalp and blood, and this persistence may partly explain why relapse happens after treatment is stopped. Unlike mouse skin, where gammadelta T cells dominate, normal human skin contains resident alphabeta T cells that get sequenced too, which complicates analysis of the scalp TCR repertoire. Lesional scalp, especially in alopecia totalis/universalis, showed higher clonality and more expanded CD8+ clones than normal scalp, suggesting antigenic drive. TCR sequences shared between patients were less clear than in mice, possibly partly because of HLA diversity in the patient population. The treated cohort was small, with a single nonresponder, so links between baseline CD8+ expansion and response need larger studies. With tofacitinib, both scalp clonality and the number of expanded CD8+ clones among the top 100 scalp clones went down significantly.

The CDR3 starts with the cysteine, ends with the phenylalanine, and has 15 residues. The entry retains the CDR3 DNA only, 45 bases that are in frame from base 1. The junction carries 14 bases between V and J, which are trimmed by 4 bases and 4 bases respectively. Looking up the germline V gene (reference sequence) yields CDR1 GTSNPN and CDR2 SVGIG. The sequence is built from TRBV30 and TRBJ1-6, with no confidently assigned D gene. This specimen was CD4+ T cells sorted from blood, taken at week 24, from a patient treated with tofacitinib. This receptor was obtained from a human donor with alopecia areata. The DNA sequence is given as TGTGCCTGGACCGTCGAAACGGGGTATAATTCACCCCTCCACTTT. This gives the protein CAWTVETGYNSPLHF.